Sequencing of this T cell receptor (beta chain) was carried out in a study of response to subunit inactivated influenza vaccine. Study-level findings and limits: The authors suggested that few new T cells are recruited per seasonal influenza vaccination.

TCRdb processed the RT-PCR reads anew with MiXCR; each CDR3 protein has one entry. This sample has more than 550,000 distinct CDR3 sequences; 11% occur once, and the top ten carry approximately 11%. To note about this clonotype: Its specificity is not known.

The trim removed 5 bases at V and 6 bases at J, leaving 14 bases unmatched. Looked up from germline, CDR1 is SGHRS and CDR2 is YFSETQ. This CDR3 is 15 amino acids long. The same data also contributed to another study, on T cells expressing NK-cell markers. According to that study: Scientists made TCR beta cDNA using 5'RACE template switching with UMIs. Seven donors tested HCMV-seropositive and one tested seronegative among the eight sequenced. NKG2C+ dominant clonotype frequencies in six donors were roughly 1.0-7.0% of CD8+ T cells. Expanded NKG2C+ T cell clones were not confirmed as HCMV-specific.

The sequence was obtained from a man aged 50-60 years who received an inactivated influenza vaccine. The V and J genes are TRBV5-1 and TRBJ2-7; 7 positions agree with TRBD1. This specimen was PBMCs from blood, taken on the day of vaccination. CDR3 amino acids: CASSLTGAPGGEQYF. The CDR3 nucleotides read TGCGCCAGCAGTCTAACAGGGGCCCCAGGAGGCGAGCAGTACTTC.